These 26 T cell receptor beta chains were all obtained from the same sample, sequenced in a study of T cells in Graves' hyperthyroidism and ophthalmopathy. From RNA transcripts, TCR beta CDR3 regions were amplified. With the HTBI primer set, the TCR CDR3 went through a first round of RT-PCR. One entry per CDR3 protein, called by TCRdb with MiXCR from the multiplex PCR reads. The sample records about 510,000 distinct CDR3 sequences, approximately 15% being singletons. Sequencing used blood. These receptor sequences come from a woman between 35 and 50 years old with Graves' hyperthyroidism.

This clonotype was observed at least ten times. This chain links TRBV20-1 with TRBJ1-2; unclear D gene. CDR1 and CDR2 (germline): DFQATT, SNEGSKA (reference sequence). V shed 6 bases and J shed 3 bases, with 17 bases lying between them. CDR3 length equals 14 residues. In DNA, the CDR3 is TGCAGTGCGATGAAAACGGGCACCGACTATGGCTACACCTTC. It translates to CSAMKTGTDYGYTF.

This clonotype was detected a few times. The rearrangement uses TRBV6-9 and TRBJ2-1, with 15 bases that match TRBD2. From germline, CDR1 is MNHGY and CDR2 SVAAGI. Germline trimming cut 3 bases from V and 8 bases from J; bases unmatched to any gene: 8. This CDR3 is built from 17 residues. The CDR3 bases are TGTGCCAGCAGTTACCGGACTAGCGGGAGGGGGGGGGATGAGCAGTTCTTC. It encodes CASSYRTSGRGGDEQFF.

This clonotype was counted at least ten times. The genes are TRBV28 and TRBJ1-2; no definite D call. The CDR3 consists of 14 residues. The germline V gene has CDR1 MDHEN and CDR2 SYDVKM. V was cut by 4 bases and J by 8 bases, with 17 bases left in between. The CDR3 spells CASSSTPPTGGYTF. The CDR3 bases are TGTGCCAGCAGTTCGACTCCACCGACGGGGGGCTACACCTTC.

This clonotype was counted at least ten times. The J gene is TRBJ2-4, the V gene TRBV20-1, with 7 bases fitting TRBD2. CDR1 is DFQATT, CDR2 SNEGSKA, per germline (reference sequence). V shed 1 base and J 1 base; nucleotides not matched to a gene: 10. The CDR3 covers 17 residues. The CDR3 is CSARGGGGAKAKNIQYF. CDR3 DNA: TGCAGTGCTAGAGGGGGGGGAGGGGCTAAGGCCAAAAACATTCAGTACTTC.

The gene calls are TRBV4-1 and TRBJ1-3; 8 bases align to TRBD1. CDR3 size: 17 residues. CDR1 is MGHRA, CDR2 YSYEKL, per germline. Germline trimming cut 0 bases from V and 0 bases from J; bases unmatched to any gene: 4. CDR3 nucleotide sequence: TGCGCCAGCAGCCAAGATTCAGGGGGCCTCTCTGGAAACACCATATATTTT. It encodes CASSQDSGGLSGNTIYF.

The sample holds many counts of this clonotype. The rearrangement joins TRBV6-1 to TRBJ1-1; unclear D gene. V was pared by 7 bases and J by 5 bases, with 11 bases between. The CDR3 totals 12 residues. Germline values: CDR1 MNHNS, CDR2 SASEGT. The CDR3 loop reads CASIKGGTEAFF. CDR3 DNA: TGTGCCAGCATAAAGGGAGGGACTGAAGCTTTCTTT.

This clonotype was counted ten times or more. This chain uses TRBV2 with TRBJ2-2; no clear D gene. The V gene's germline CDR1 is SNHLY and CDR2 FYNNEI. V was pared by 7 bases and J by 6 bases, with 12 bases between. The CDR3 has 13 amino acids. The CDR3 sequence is CASNLRAAGELFF. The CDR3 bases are TGTGCCAGCAACCTAAGGGCCGCCGGGGAGCTGTTTTTT.

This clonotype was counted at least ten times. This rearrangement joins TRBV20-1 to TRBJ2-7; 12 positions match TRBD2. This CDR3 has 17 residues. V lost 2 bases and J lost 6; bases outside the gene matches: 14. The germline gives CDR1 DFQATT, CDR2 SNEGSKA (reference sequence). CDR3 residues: CSARSGLAGQEGGEQYF. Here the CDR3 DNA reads TGCAGTGCTAGATCCGGACTAGCGGGACAGGAAGGAGGCGAGCAGTACTTC.

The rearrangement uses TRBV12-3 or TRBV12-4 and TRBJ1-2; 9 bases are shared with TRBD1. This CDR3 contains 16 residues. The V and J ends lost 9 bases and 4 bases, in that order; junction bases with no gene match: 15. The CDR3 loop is CASRGPGTGRLYGYTF. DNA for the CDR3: TGTGCCAGTAGAGGCCCCGGGACAGGGCGGCTCTATGGCTACACCTTC.

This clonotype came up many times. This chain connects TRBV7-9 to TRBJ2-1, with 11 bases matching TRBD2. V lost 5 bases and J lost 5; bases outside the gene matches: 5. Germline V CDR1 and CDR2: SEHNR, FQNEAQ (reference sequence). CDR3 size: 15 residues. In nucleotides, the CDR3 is TGTGCCAGCAGCCGGGGGACTAGCGGAAACAATGAGCAGTTCTTC. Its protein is CASSRGTSGNNEQFF.

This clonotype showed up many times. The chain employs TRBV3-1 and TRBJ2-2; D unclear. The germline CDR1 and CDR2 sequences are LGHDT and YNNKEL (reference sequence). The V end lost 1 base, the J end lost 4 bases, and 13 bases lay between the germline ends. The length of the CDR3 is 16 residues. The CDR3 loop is CASSQGLAEATGELFF. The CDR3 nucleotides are TGTGCCAGCAGCCAAGGCCTCGCCGAGGCCACCGGGGAGCTGTTTTTT.

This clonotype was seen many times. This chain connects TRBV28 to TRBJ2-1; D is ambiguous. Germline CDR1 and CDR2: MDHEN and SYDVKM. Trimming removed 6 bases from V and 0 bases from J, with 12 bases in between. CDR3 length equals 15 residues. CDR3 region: CASRLDTSSYNEQFF. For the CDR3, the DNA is TGTGCCAGCAGGCTAGACACAAGCTCCTACAATGAGCAGTTCTTC.

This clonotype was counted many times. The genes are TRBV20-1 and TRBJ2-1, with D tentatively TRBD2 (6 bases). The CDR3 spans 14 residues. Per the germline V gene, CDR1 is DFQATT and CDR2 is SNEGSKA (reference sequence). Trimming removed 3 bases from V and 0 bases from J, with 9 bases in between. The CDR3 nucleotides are TGCAGTGCTAGGGCGGGGAGCTCCTACAATGAGCAGTTCTTC. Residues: CSARAGSSYNEQFF.

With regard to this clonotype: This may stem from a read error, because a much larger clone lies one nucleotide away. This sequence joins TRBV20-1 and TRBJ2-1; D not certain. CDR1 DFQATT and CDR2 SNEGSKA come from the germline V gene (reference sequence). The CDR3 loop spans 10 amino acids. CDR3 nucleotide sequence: TGCAGTGCCAGAGGACCCGAGCAGCTCTTC. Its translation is CSARGPEQLF.

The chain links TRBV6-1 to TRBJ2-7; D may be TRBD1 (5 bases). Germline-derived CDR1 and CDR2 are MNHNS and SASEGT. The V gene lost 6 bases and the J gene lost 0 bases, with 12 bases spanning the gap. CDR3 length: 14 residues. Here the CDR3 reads CASRDSSLSYEQYF. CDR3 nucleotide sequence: TGTGCCAGCAGAGACAGTTCCCTCTCCTACGAGCAGTACTTC.

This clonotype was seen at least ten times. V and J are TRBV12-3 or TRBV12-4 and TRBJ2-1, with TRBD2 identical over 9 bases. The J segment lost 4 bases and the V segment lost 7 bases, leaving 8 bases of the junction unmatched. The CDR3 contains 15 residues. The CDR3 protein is CASTFAGGTYNEQFF. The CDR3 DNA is TGTGCCAGCACCTTCGCGGGGGGGACATACAATGAGCAGTTCTTC.

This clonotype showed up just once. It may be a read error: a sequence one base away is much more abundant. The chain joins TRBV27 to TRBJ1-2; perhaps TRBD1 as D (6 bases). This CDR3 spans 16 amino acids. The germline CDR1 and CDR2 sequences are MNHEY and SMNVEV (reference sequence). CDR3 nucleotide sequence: TGTGCCAGCAGTTTATTCTTGGGGGGGGGGGCCTATGGCTACATCTTC. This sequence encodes CASSLFLGGGAYGYIF.

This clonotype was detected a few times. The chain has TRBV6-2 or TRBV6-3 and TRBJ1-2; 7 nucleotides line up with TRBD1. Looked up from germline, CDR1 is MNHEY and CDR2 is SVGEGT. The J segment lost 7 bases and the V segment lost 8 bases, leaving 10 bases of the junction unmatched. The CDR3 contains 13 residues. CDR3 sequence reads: CASCAGTASGYTF. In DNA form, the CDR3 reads TGTGCCAGCTGCGCCGGGACAGCGTCTGGCTACACCTTC.

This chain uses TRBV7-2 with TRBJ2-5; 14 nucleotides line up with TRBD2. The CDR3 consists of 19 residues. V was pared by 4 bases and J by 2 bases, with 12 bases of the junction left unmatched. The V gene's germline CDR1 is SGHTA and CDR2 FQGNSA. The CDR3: CASSSRTSGRRKGQETQYF. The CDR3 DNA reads TGTGCCAGCAGCTCTCGGACTAGCGGGAGGAGGAAAGGGCAAGAGACCCAGTACTTC.

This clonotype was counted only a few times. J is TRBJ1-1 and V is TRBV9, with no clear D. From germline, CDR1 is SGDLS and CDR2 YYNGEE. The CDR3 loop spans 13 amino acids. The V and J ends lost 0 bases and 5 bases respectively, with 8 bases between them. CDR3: CASSVAAGTEAFF. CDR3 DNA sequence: TGTGCCAGCAGCGTAGCAGCGGGGACTGAAGCTTTCTTT.

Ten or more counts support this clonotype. The CDR3 DNA sequence: TGTGCCAGCAGCCAAGATCCGAAAGGACTGATCTATGGCTACACCTTC. This encodes CASSQDPKGLIYGYTF. The chain is built from TRBV3-1 and TRBJ1-2; D not certain. The CDR3 has 16 residues. V lost 0 bases to trimming and J lost 4 bases, with 15 bases between them. Germline V lookup: CDR1 LGHDT, CDR2 YNNKEL (reference sequence).

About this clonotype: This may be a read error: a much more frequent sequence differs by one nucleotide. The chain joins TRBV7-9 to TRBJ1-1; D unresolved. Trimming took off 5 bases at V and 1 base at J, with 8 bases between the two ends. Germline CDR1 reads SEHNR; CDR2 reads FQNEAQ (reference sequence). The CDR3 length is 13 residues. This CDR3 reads CASSQSPNTEAFF. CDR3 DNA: TGTGCCAGCAGCCAATCTCCGAACACTGAAGCTTTCTTT.

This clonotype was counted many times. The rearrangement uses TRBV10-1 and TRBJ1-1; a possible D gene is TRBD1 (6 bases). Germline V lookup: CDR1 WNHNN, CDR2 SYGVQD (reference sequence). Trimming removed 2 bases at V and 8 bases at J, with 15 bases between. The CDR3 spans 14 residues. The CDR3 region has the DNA TGCGCCAGCAGTGAGGCCACAGGGTTGGGAGAAGCTTTCTTT. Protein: CASSEATGLGEAFF.

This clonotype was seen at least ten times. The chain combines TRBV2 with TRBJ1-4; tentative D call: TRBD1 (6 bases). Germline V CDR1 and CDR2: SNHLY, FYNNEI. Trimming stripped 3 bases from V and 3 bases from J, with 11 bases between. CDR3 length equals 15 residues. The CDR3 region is CASSDQGRANEKLFF. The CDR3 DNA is TGTGCCAGCAGTGATCAGGGGAGAGCTAATGAAAAACTGTTTTTT.

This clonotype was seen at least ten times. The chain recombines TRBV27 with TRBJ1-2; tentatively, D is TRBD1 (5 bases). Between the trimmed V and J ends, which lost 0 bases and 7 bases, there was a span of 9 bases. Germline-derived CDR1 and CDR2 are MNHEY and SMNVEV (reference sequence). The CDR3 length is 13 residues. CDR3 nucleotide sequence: TGTGCCAGCAGTTTATCGACGGGGGGTGGCTACACCTTC. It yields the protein CASSLSTGGGYTF.

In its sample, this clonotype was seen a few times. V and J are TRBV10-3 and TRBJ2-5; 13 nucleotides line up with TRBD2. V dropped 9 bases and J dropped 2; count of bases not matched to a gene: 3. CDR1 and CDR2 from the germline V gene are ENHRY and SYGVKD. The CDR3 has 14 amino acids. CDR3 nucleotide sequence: TGTGCCATAGGACTAGCGGGGGCACAAGAGACCCAGTACTTC. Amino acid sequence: CAIGLAGAQETQYF.